This TCR beta chain was recovered during a study of T cell responses to AZD1222 COVID-19 vaccine. Points from the study as a whole: Variant regions that are unmutated are reportedly the target of nearly half of spike-specific TCRs. When two AZD1222 doses had been given, Spike-specific TCR breadth and depth rose. Baseline seropositivity characterized only a handful of AZD1222 recipients.

Comments on this clone: The antigen is unknown.

It was second doses at about 4 or about 12 weeks that were pooled. CDR3 length: 17 amino acids. Trimming took 4 bases from V and 4 from J, leaving 20 bases between them. Germline-derived CDR1 and CDR2 are MDHEN and SYDVKM. The method was immunoSEQ multiplex PCR; TCRdb's version includes in-frame clones alone and lacks a portion of them. Of 99,000 or so clones listed, approximately 89% are singletons. The sequence came from an adult who received the AZD1222 COVID-19 vaccine. The specimen comprised peripheral blood, sampled 28 days after the second AZD1222 dose. The chain couples TRBV28 to TRBJ1-5; D possibly corresponds to TRBD1 (5 bases). The CDR3 loop reads CASSSTPPRERNQPQHF. DNA for the CDR3: TGTGCCAGCAGTTCAACCCCTCCCAGGGAACGGAATCAGCCCCAGCATTTT.